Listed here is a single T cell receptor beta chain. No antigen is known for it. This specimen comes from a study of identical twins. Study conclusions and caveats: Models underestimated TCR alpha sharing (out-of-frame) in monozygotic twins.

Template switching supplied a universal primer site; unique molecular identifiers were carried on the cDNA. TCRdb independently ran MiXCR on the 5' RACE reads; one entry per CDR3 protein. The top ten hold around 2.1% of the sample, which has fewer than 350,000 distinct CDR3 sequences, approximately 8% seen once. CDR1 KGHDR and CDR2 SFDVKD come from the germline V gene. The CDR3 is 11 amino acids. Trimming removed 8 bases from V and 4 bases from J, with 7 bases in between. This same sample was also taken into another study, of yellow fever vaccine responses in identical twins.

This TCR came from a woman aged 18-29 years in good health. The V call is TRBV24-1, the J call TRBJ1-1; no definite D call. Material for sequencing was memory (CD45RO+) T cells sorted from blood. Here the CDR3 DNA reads TGTGCCACCATGGATGGCACTGAAGCTTTCTTT. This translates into CATMDGTEAFF.